This passage covers 5 T cell receptor beta chains from one sample sequenced in a study of T cell responses to AZD1222 COVID-19 vaccine (dated by TCRdb to the early 2020s). In light of the paper, this sample's time point label describes: about 28 days (+/-7) after the second vaccine dose. Libraries were constructed by the immunoSEQ multiplex PCR assay. The table comes from immuneACCESS by way of TCRdb, which keeps in-frame sequences with V and J called. Part of the clones is missing from these tables; in studies checked, under half for an unresolved V gene and the rest for unknown reasons. The sample yields 95,000 to 100,000 clones; about 90% were counted once. The biggest ten clones account for about 16% of the sample. The material was peripheral blood, obtained 28 days after the second AZD1222 dose. These receptor sequences come from an adult who received the AZD1222 COVID-19 vaccine.

The chain has TRBV28 and TRBJ2-7; 10 nucleotides align to TRBD2. CDR1 and CDR2 (germline): MDHEN, SYDVKM. V lost 8 bases, J lost 4 bases, and 8 bases stayed unmatched. The CDR3 totals 14 residues. The CDR3 loop reads CASESGTSVYEQYF. The CDR3, as DNA: TGTGCCAGCGAATCCGGGACTAGCGTGTACGAGCAGTACTTC.

This chain joins TRBV5-1 and TRBJ2-5; 10 bases are shared with TRBD2. The CDR3 length is 14 residues. Losses at the gene ends were 4 bases for V and 9 bases for J; bases not matched to a gene: 9. CDR1 and CDR2 from the germline V gene are SGHRS and YFSETQ. The CDR3 spells CASSPGTSDSAQYF. The CDR3 coding sequence is TGCGCCAGCAGCCCCGGGACTAGCGATTCGGCCCAGTACTTC.

The rearrangement uses TRBV10-2 and TRBJ1-1, with 7 bases matching TRBD1. Germline trimming cut 9 bases from V and 6 bases from J; bases unmatched to any gene: 10. CDR1 is WSHSY, CDR2 SAAADI, per germline. CDR3 size: 13 residues. The CDR3 sequence is CASLTGAGSEAFF. In DNA, the CDR3 is TGCGCCAGTTTAACAGGGGCGGGATCTGAAGCTTTCTTT.

The chain employs TRBV28 and TRBJ1-5; TRBD1 agrees at 8 bases. The V segment lost 6 bases and the J segment 0 bases; nucleotides outside the gene matches: 19. Germline-derived CDR1 and CDR2 are MDHEN and SYDVKM. CDR3 length equals 20 residues. The DNA of the CDR3 is TGTGCCAGCAGCTTGAGCCCAGGGACAGGAAGATTAAATAGCAATCAGCCCCAGCATTTT. Amino acid sequence: CASSLSPGTGRLNSNQPQHF.

The rearrangement joins TRBV2 to TRBJ2-1; 10 bases fit TRBD2. The CDR3 sequence is 20 residues long. The germline V gene encodes CDR1 SNHLY and CDR2 FYNNEI. After removal of 8 bases from V and 0 bases from J, the junction contained 19 bases not matched to a gene. DNA for the CDR3: TGTGCCAGCCAAAACACTCCGGGACTAGCGACCCTGAGCTCCTACAATGAGCAGTTCTTC. This sequence encodes CASQNTPGLATLSSYNEQFF.